This passage covers 19 T cell receptor beta chains from one sample sequenced in a study of response to subunit inactivated influenza vaccine. TCRdb used MiXCR to reprocess the RT-PCR reads, holding one entry per CDR3 protein. Among under 750,000 distinct CDR3 sequences, around 11% were seen once, and the ten largest hold roughly 10%. The source was PBMCs from blood, collected on the day of vaccination. The receptors were sampled from a man between 50 and 59 years old who received an inactivated influenza vaccine.

This clonotype has at least ten counts. The CDR3 protein is CASSHSGGEKLFF. DNA of the CDR3: TGTGCCAGCAGCCACTCAGGGGGAGAAAAACTGTTTTTT. V is TRBV5-6 and J is TRBJ1-4; 7 bases match TRBD1. Looked up from germline, CDR1 is SGHDT and CDR2 is YYEEEE. This CDR3 is built from 13 residues. J lost 8 bases, V lost 4 bases, and 5 bases had no gene match.

This clonotype came up a few times. The V call is TRBV5-6, the J call TRBJ2-2; D is undetermined. The CDR3 has 13 amino acids. The germline V gene encodes CDR1 SGHDT and CDR2 YYEEEE. Trimming removed 6 bases at V and 1 base at J, with 7 bases between. The CDR3 DNA sequence: TGTGCCAGCAACCTACAGAACACCGGGGAGCTGTTTTTT. Translation gives CASNLQNTGELFF. Based on the CDR3 plus reference TRBV5-6 and TRBJ2-2, the full variable domain is DAGVTQSPTHLIKTRGQQVTLRCSPKSGHDTVSWYQQALGQGPQFIFQYYEEEERQRGNFPDRFSGHQFPNYSSELNVNALLLGDSALYLCASNLQNTGELFFGEGSRLTVL.

This clonotype was picked up many times. The rearrangement uses TRBV7-2 and TRBJ2-3; 7 bases map to TRBD2. Germline CDR1 is SGHTA and CDR2 is FQGNSA. CDR3 length equals 15 residues. With V trimmed by 5 bases and J by 0 bases, 5 bases remained unmatched. The CDR3 bases are TGTGCCAGCAGCAGACGGGACTACAGCACAGATACGCAGTATTTT. It translates to CASSRRDYSTDTQYF.

This clonotype was seen a handful of times. V and J are TRBV3-1 and TRBJ2-2, with 9 bases matching TRBD2. This CDR3 spans 19 amino acids. Germline V gives CDR1 LGHDT, CDR2 YNNKEL (reference sequence). Trimming cost V 5 bases and J 7 bases; bases outside gene matches: 20. CDR3 sequence: CASSGHSRFVSGSFGELFF. CDR3 DNA sequence: TGTGCCAGCAGCGGACATTCGCGTTTTGTTAGCGGGAGTTTCGGGGAGCTGTTTTTT.

V is TRBV27 and J is TRBJ2-7; 10 nucleotides agree with TRBD2. CDR1 is MNHEY, CDR2 SMNVEV, per germline (reference sequence). The V and J ends lost 6 bases and 5 bases, in that order; junction bases with no gene match: 4. This CDR3 region has 13 residues. CDR3 bases: TGTGCCAGCAGCCGGACTAGCGGTAACGAGCAGTACTTC. Its protein product is CASSRTSGNEQYF.

CDR3 DNA sequence: TGCAGTGCAAAAAAGGACAGGCACGAGCAGTACTTC. It is translated as CSAKKDRHEQYF. This chain uses TRBV20-1 with TRBJ2-7; 7 bases align to TRBD1. CDR1 and CDR2 (germline): DFQATT, SNEGSKA (reference sequence). Trimming took 6 bases from V and 5 from J; bases not matched to a gene: 7. The CDR3 sequence is 12 residues long.

At least ten counts were recorded for this clonotype. This chain connects TRBV5-1 to TRBJ2-7, with D perhaps TRBD1 (8 bases). The CDR3 is made up of 14 amino acids. Germline lookup yields CDR1 SGHRS and CDR2 YFSETQ. V lost 4 bases to trimming and J lost 4 bases, with 15 bases between them. Here the CDR3 DNA reads TGCGCCAGCAGCGGCGGACAGGGAGGGTACGAGCAGTACTTC. It encodes CASSGGQGGYEQYF.

This clonotype was seen more than once but under ten times. The chain recombines TRBV7-2 with TRBJ2-7; 7 positions agree with TRBD2. The CDR3 consists of 14 residues. Germline values: CDR1 SGHTA, CDR2 FQGNSA. V trimming: 2 bases; J trimming: 0 bases; junction bases outside the gene matches: 1. The CDR3 DNA is TGTGCCAGCAGCTTAAGGACTAGCTCCTACGAGCAGTACTTC. Amino acid sequence: CASSLRTSSYEQYF. The full variable domain, its missing parts supplied by reference TRBV7-2 and TRBJ2-7, is GAGVSQSPSNKVTEKGKDVELRCDPISGHTALYWYRQSLGQGLEFLIYFQGNSAPDKSGLPSDRFSAERTGGSVSTLTIQRTQQEDSAVYLCASSLRTSSYEQYFGPGTRLTVT.

The chain is built from TRBV20-1 and TRBJ2-1; weak D call: TRBD2 (6 bases). V gave up 3 bases and J gave up 10 bases, with 16 bases separating them. Looked up from germline, CDR1 is DFQATT and CDR2 is SNEGSKA (reference sequence). CDR3 length: 13 amino acids. The CDR3 sequence: CSASRDSGGEQFF. The CDR3 region has the DNA TGCAGTGCTAGCCGGGACTCCGGAGGGGAGCAGTTCTTC.

This clonotype was observed many times. The chain is built from TRBV7-2 and TRBJ2-3, with 9 bases that match TRBD2. Trimming took 0 bases from V and 3 from J; bases not matched to a gene: 1. The CDR3 is 15 amino acids. From germline, CDR1 is SGHTA and CDR2 FQGNSA. The CDR3 reads CASSLASGGTDTQYF. Written as DNA, the CDR3 is TGTGCCAGCAGCTTAGCTAGCGGGGGAACAGATACGCAGTATTTT.

In this sample, this clonotype turned up a few times. The rearrangement joins TRBV12-3 or TRBV12-4 to TRBJ2-3, with TRBD2 identical over 7 bases. This CDR3 is built from 16 residues. Trimming cost V 7 bases and J 3 bases; bases outside gene matches: 13. CDR3 residues: CASTLGGGPKTDTQYF. The DNA of the CDR3 is TGTGCCAGCACCCTGGGGGGGGGTCCTAAAACAGATACGCAGTATTTT.

This clonotype occurred many times. J is TRBJ2-1 and V is TRBV15, with D possibly TRBD2 on 6 matching bases. The CDR3 is 15 residues long. Germline V gene lookup returns CDR1 LNHNV and CDR2 YYDKDF (reference sequence). V was trimmed by 1 base and J by 2 bases, leaving 9 bases between them. CDR3 coding DNA: TGTGCCACCAGCAGAGTTAGCGGAGCCTACAATGAGCAGTTCTTC. Amino acid sequence: CATSRVSGAYNEQFF.

By frequency in the sample, this clonotype is medium-sized. The rearrangement links TRBV29-1 to TRBJ1-2, with D tentatively TRBD1 (5 bases). Trimming took off 7 bases at V and 4 bases at J, with 10 bases between the two ends. Per the germline V gene, CDR1 is SQVTM and CDR2 is ANQGSEA. The CDR3 is 11 amino acids. This CDR3 reads CSGEGTYGYTF. The CDR3 coding sequence is TGCAGCGGAGAAGGGACCTATGGCTACACCTTC.

The chain links TRBV7-2 to TRBJ2-3, with 7 bases fitting TRBD2. CDR1 is SGHTA, CDR2 FQGNSA, per germline. V lost 5 bases, J lost 2 bases, and 13 bases stayed unmatched. The CDR3 runs to 17 residues. The CDR3 region has the DNA TGTGCCAGCAGCCGAGAGCCGCGGGGGTTAGACACAGATACGCAGTATTTT. Its translation is CASSREPRGLDTDTQYF. Variable domain in full (rest from reference TRBV7-2 and TRBJ2-3): GAGVSQSPSNKVTEKGKDVELRCDPISGHTALYWYRQSLGQGLEFLIYFQGNSAPDKSGLPSDRFSAERTGGSVSTLTIQRTQQEDSAVYLCASSREPRGLDTDTQYFGPGTRLTVL.

V usage is TRBV7-2 and J usage is TRBJ2-7, with a possible D match to TRBD2 (5 bases). The CDR3 is made up of 13 amino acids. In germline, CDR1 is SGHTA, CDR2 FQGNSA. V lost 7 bases, J lost 7 bases, and 17 bases lay in between. CDR3 sequence (DNA): TGTGCCAGCACCGCGGGCTGGGTGTGGGAGCAGTACTTC. Translation: CASTAGWVWEQYF. The full variable domain, completed using reference TRBV7-2 and TRBJ2-7, is GAGVSQSPSNKVTEKGKDVELRCDPISGHTALYWYRQSLGQGLEFLIYFQGNSAPDKSGLPSDRFSAERTGGSVSTLTIQRTQQEDSAVYLCASTAGWVWEQYFGPGTRLTVT.

This clonotype was seen at least ten times. V is TRBV5-1 and J is TRBJ1-2; 8 nucleotides match TRBD1. The trim removed 3 bases at V and 2 bases at J, leaving 3 bases unmatched. In germline, CDR1 is SGHRS, CDR2 YFSETQ. The CDR3 totals 14 residues. The CDR3 reads CASSWAGGNYGYTF. CDR3 nucleotide sequence: TGCGCCAGCAGCTGGGCAGGGGGCAACTATGGCTACACCTTC.

This clonotype was seen at least ten times. This sequence joins TRBV7-2 and TRBJ1-5, with D unclear. Trimming pared 0 bases from V and 2 bases from J, leaving 8 bases between. The CDR3 is made up of 15 amino acids. The V gene's germline CDR1 is SGHTA and CDR2 FQGNSA. CDR3 in DNA: TGTGCCAGCAGCTTAGCGGGGTTCGGCAATCAGCCCCAGCATTTT. It is translated as CASSLAGFGNQPQHF.

This clonotype has just a few counts. J is TRBJ2-2 and V is TRBV4-3; weak D call: TRBD1 (6 bases). Per germline, CDR1 LGHNA and CDR2 YSLEER. The CDR3 consists of 15 residues. Trimming took 0 bases from V and 4 from J, leaving 9 bases between them. CDR3 bases: TGCGCCAGCAGCCAAGAGGCAGGGGCCACCGGGGAGCTGTTTTTT. Protein sequence: CASSQEAGATGELFF.

In the case of this clonotype: A read error may produce the germline difference seen at one junction end. The chain employs TRBV2 and TRBJ2-7, with D unclear. The CDR3 spans 16 residues. In germline, CDR1 is SNHLY, CDR2 FYNNEI. CDR3 DNA: TGTGCCAGCGGTGAGGCTTCATTGAGGCCAGTACCCGAGCAGTACTTC. Translated: CASGEASLRPVPEQYF. Variable domain in full (rest from reference TRBV2 and TRBJ2-7): EPEVTQTPSHQVTQMGQEVILRCVPISNHLYFYWYRQILGQKVEFLVSFYNNEISEKSEIFDDQFSVERPDGSNFTLKIRSTKLEDSAMYFCASGEASLRPVPEQYFGPGTRLTVT.